This T cell receptor (beta chain) was retrieved from a study of blood T cell repertoires in COVID-19. Whole-study context: PBMCs, B-cell-depleted T cells, or T cells were the source of the cDNA or gDNA that made up the material.

TCRdb's copy holds only in-frame clones and misses some; the assay was immunoSEQ multiplex PCR. The repertoire includes 450,000 or so clones, roughly 89% of them detected once, and approximately 0.9% sits in the top ten. Patients from Seattle were sampled longitudinally, starting during active infection. As concerns this clone: The sample carries other DNA sequences with the same CDR3.

V lost 3 bases to trimming and J lost 7 bases, with 15 bases between them. The CDR3 runs to 15 residues. The germline CDR1 and CDR2 sequences are MGHRA and YSYEKL. The material sequenced was peripheral blood. The TCR comes from a young man with COVID-19, enrolled during active disease. The chain links TRBV4-1 to TRBJ1-4, with D possibly TRBD1 on 5 matching bases. The CDR3 sequence: CASSQGGRAGEKLFF. CDR3 nucleotide sequence: TGCGCCAGCAGCCAGGGTGGCAGGGCCGGTGAAAAACTGTTTTTT.